A single sample is the source of the 4 T cell receptor beta chains below, sequenced in a study of cytomegalovirus exposure and HLA in healthy donors. Researchers ran the PCR with 60 Vbeta and 13 Jbeta primers. Using immunoSEQ multiplex PCR, the repertoire was profiled, and TCRdb retains in-frame clones only, with some absent. The sample lists approximately 130,000 clones, roughly 9.6% occurring once. The sequenced material came from PBMCs. The receptors originated from a woman between 40 and 55 years old in good health and CMV-seropositive.

The sample holds a few counts of this clone. The chain has TRBV6-1 and TRBJ1-5, with D hard to call. The germline gives CDR1 MNHNS, CDR2 SASEGT. The CDR3 is made up of 13 amino acids. The germline V and J ends were trimmed by 1 base and 4 bases, with 5 bases remaining between them. The CDR3 bases are TGTGCCAGCAGTGAAGGGAGGAATCAGCCCCAGCATTTT. Its translation is CASSEGRNQPQHF.

The J gene is TRBJ1-1, the V gene TRBV2; TRBD1 might be the D (6 bases). CDR3 length equals 13 residues. V lost 7 bases, J lost 1 base, and 10 bases lay in between. Germline CDR1 SNHLY, CDR2 FYNNEI. The CDR3 protein is CASIMTGNTEAFF. CDR3 bases: TGTGCCAGCATAATGACAGGGAACACTGAAGCTTTCTTT.

The J gene is TRBJ2-3, the V gene TRBV19; tentative D call: TRBD1 (5 bases). Germline CDR1 is LNHDA and CDR2 is SQIVND (reference sequence). The CDR3 runs 13 residues. Trimming left V 5 bases short and J 2 bases short, with 8 bases between. The CDR3 is CASSWTITDTQYF. For the CDR3, the DNA is TGTGCCAGTAGTTGGACAATCACAGATACGCAGTATTTT.

This clone was found a few times. J is TRBJ2-7 and V is TRBV7-9; D unresolved. The CDR3 extends over 11 amino acids. Germline loops: CDR1 SEHNR, CDR2 FQNEAQ (reference sequence). Deletions cut 5 bases from V and 3 bases from J, with 5 bases between. The CDR3 spells CASSTYYEQYF. DNA for the CDR3: TGTGCCAGCAGCACTTACTACGAGCAGTACTTC.